This T cell receptor beta chain was found in a study of OX40 agonist ivuxolimab in advanced cancers. Study-level background: Patients received intravenous ivuxolimab every 2 weeks at 0.01 to 10 mg/kg. Points from the study as a whole: Antigen targets of the expanded peripheral T cells went undetermined.

V lost 1 base, J lost 2 bases, and 5 bases stayed unmatched. The CDR3 spans 16 residues. Germline V gene sequence: CDR1 SGHTA, CDR2 FQGNSA. The assay was immunoSEQ multiplex PCR, and TCRdb's table has in-frame clones only and misses some. Among 50,000 to 60,000 clones, approximately 86% were seen once, and the ten largest hold 1.1%. In regard to this clone: Its matching antigen is unknown.

The sequences come from CD4+ or CD8+ T cells sorted from blood, collected in a trial of the OX40 agonist ivuxolimab. The V gene is TRBV7-2, the J gene TRBJ2-5; 9 bases match TRBD2. The sequence derives from an adult with an advanced solid tumor such as melanoma, head and neck, liver or kidney cancer. In nucleotides, the CDR3 is TGTGCCAGCAGCTTAGGACCGACTAGCGGTCAAGAGACCCAGTACTTC. Its translation: CASSLGPTSGQETQYF.